This TCR beta chain came from a study of cytomegalovirus exposure and HLA in healthy donors. For the study at large: Approximately 200 million T cells yielded 100 million or so unique TCR beta sequences in earlier analysis.

A note on this clone: Its target is unknown.

It was with 60 Vbeta and 13 Jbeta primers that the PCR ran. Clones were sequenced by immunoSEQ multiplex PCR, and TCRdb holds only the in-frame ones, with some missing. The sample yields nearly 110,000 clones, 73% seen once. Points from the study as a whole: Common viral pathogens seemed to be connected with several of the most significant clusters, according to a later analysis. With high specificity and sensitivity, the classifier reportedly diagnosed cytomegalovirus status.

At the time of sampling, donors were nominally healthy, though unrecorded immune exposures were likely. Germline assignment: CDR1 MNHNS and CDR2 SASEGT. Trimming pared 4 bases from V and 7 bases from J, leaving 12 bases between. The CDR3 is 13 amino acids. Sequenced material: PBMCs. The J gene is TRBJ2-3, the V gene TRBV6-1; D gene unclear. The clonotype was recovered from a young man in good health and CMV-seronegative. The CDR3, as DNA: TGTGCCAGCAGTGGTGGCAACGTGTATACGCAGTATTTT. Its translation is CASSGGNVYTQYF.